This entry lists 5 T cell receptor beta chains sequenced from one sample in a study of T cell responses to AZD1222 COVID-19 vaccine. Only in-frame clones appear in the TCRdb table, and some are missing; sequencing was by immunoSEQ multiplex PCR. The sample consists of over 95,000 clones, more than 75% of them appearing once. Sequenced material: peripheral blood, taken on day 0 of AZD1222 vaccination. The receptors shown here come from an adult in good health.

V gene TRBV5-5 combines with J gene TRBJ1-2, with D hard to call. V gave up 1 base and J gave up 0 bases, with 10 bases separating them. The CDR3 covers 15 residues. Germline V gives CDR1 SGHKS, CDR2 YYEKEE (reference sequence). In DNA form, the CDR3 reads TGTGCCAGCAGCTTGATCGCGGGGTCTAACTATGGCTACACCTTC. Translation: CASSLIAGSNYGYTF.

V and J are TRBV10-3 and TRBJ2-2; D ambiguous. V lost 6 bases to trimming and J lost 0 bases, with 8 bases between them. Germline V CDR1 and CDR2: ENHRY, SYGVKD. The CDR3 consists of 14 residues. In nucleotides, the CDR3 is TGTGCCATCAGAGGCGGTTCGAACACCGGGGAGCTGTTTTTT. It encodes CAIRGGSNTGELFF.

The chain couples TRBV18 to TRBJ2-1; 8 bases fit TRBD2. The CDR3 covers 16 residues. Germline assignment: CDR1 KGHSH and CDR2 LQKENI. The J segment lost 6 bases and the V segment lost 0 bases, leaving 7 bases of the junction unmatched. The CDR3 spells CASSPPGTRGLNEQFF. The CDR3 region has the DNA TGTGCCAGCTCACCACCTGGGACTAGGGGCCTCAATGAGCAGTTCTTC.

A few counts support this clone. V usage is TRBV6-5 and J usage is TRBJ1-2; D call uncertain. This CDR3 is 12 amino acids long. Germline V lookup: CDR1 MNHEY, CDR2 SVGAGI. The V end lost 5 bases, the J end lost 4 bases, and 8 bases lay between the germline ends. CDR3 DNA: TGTGCCAGCAGTCTGGTAGGCTATGGCTACACCTTC. Translation gives CASSLVGYGYTF.

The gene calls are TRBV15 and TRBJ2-3, with D unclear. The V and J ends lost 2 bases and 2 bases respectively, with 17 bases between them. The germline V gene has CDR1 LNHNV and CDR2 YYDKDF (reference sequence). There are 17 residues in the CDR3. The CDR3 is CATSRTSPGGYTDTQYF. Written as DNA, the CDR3 is TGTGCCACCAGCAGAACAAGCCCTGGCGGTTACACAGATACGCAGTATTTT.